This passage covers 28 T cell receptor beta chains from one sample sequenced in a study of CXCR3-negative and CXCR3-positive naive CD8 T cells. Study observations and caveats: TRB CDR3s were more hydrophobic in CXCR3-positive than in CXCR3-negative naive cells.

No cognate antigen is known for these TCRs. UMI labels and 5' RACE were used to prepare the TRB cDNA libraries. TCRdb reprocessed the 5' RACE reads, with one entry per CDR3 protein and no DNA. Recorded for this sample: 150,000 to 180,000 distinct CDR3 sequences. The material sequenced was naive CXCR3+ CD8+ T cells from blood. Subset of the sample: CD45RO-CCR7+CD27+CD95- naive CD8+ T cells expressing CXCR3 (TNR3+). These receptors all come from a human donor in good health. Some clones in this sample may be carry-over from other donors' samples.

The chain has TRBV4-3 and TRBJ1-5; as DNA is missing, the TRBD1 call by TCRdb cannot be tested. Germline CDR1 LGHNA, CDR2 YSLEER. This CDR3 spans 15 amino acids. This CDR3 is CASSQGQNSNQPQHF.

The CDR3 here is CASSHPTVVGVAYEQYF. The rearrangement uses TRBV4-2 and TRBJ2-7. The CDR3 is made up of 17 amino acids. Germline CDR1 LGHNA, CDR2 YNFKEQ.

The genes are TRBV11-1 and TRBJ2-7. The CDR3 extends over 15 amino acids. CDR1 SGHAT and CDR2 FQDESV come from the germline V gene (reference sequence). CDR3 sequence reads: CASSLEAGGSYEQYF.

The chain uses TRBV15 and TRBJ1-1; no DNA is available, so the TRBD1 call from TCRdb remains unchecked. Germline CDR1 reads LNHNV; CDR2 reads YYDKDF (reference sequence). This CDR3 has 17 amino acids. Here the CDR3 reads CATSRDSWDVVNTEAFF. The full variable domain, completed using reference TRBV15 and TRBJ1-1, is DAMVIQNPRYQVTQFGKPVTLSCSQTLNHNVMYWYQQKSSQAPKLLFHYYDKDFNNEADTPDNFQSRRPNTSFCFLDIRSPGLGDTAMYLCATSRDSWDVVNTEAFFGQGTRLTVV.

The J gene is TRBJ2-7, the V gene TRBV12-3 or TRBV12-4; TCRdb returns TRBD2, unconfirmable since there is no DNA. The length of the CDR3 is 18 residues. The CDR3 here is CASSLGGLAGENDYEQYF.

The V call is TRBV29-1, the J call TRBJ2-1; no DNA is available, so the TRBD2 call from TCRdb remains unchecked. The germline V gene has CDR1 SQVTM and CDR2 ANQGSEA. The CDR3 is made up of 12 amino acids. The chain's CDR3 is CSVEHDGPEQFF.

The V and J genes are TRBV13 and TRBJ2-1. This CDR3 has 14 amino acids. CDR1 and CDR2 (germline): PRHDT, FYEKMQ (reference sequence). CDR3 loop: CASSTYAVYNEQFF. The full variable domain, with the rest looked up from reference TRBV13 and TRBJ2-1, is AAGVIQSPRHLIKEKRETATLKCYPIPRHDTVYWYQQGPGQDPQFLISFYEKMQSDKGSIPDRFSAQQFSDYHSELNMSSLELGDSALYFCASSTYAVYNEQFFGPGTRLTVL.

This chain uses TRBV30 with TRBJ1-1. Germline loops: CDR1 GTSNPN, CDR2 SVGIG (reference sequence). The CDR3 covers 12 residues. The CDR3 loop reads CAFATSNTEAFF.

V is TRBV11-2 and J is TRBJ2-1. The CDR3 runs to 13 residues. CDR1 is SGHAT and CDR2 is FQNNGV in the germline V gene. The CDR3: CASSLNQGYEQFF.

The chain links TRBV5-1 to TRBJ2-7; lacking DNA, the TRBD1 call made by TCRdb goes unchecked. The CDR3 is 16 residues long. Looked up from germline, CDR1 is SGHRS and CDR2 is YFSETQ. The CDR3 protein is CASSVTGGQSTYEQYF. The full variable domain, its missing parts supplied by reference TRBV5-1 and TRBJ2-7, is KAGVTQTPRYLIKTRGQQVTLSCSPISGHRSVSWYQQTPGQGLQFLFEYFSETQRNKGNFPGRFSGRQFSNSRSEMNVSTLELGDSALYLCASSVTGGQSTYEQYFGPGTRLTVT.

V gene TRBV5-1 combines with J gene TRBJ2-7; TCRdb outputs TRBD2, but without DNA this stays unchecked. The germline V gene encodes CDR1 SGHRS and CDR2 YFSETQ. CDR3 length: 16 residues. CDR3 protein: CASSLGPGLAAYEQYF.

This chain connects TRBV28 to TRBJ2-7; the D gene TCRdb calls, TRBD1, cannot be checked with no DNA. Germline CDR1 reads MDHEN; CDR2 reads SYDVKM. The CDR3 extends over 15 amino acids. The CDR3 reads CASSLLTGLVGEQYF. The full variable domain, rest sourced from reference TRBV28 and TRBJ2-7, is DVKVTQSSRYLVKRTGEKVFLECVQDMDHENMFWYRQDPGLGLRLIYFSYDVKMKEKGDIPEGYSVSREKKERFSLILESASTNQTSMYLCASSLLTGLVGEQYFGPGTRLTVT.

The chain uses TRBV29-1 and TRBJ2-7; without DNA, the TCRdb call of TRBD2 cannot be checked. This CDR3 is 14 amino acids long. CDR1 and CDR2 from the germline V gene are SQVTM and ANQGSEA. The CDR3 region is CSAAWVRSPYEQYF.

This CDR3 reads CACRRADVIPSYNEQFF. The rearrangement joins TRBV18 to TRBJ2-1; the D call from TCRdb, TRBD2, cannot be confirmed without DNA. CDR1 is KGHSH, CDR2 LQKENI, per germline. This CDR3 is built from 17 residues.

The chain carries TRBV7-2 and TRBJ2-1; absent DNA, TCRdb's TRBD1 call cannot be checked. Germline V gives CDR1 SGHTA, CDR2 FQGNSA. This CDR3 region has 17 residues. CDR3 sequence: CASSLAFGAGAGSEQFF.

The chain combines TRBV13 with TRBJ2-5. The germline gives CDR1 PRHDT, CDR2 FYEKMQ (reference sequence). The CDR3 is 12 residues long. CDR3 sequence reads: CASRAVGETRYF.

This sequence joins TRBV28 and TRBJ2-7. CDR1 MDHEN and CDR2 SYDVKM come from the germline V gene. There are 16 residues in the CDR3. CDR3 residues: CASSLGVGESSYEQYF.

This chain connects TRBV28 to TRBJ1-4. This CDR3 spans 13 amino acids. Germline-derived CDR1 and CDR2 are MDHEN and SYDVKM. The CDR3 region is CASSRGYIEKLFF.

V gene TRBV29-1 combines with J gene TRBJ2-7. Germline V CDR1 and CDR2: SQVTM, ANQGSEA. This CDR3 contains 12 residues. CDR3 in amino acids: CSVEVGSHEQYF.

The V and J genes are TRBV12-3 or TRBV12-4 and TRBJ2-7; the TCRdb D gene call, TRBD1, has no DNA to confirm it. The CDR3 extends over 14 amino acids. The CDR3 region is CASSSSRAPYEQYF.

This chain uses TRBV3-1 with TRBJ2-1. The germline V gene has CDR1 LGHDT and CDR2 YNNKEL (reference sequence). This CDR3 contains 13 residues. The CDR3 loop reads CASSQAGYNEQFF.

CDR3 protein: CASSQDGGGLAITDTQYF. V usage is TRBV4-1 and J usage is TRBJ2-3; the D gene TCRdb calls, TRBD2, cannot be checked with no DNA. The CDR3 sequence is 18 residues long. The germline V gene has CDR1 MGHRA and CDR2 YSYEKL.

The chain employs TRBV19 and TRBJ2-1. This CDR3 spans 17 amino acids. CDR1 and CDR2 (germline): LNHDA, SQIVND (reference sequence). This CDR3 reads CASSIVQLARSYNEQFF.

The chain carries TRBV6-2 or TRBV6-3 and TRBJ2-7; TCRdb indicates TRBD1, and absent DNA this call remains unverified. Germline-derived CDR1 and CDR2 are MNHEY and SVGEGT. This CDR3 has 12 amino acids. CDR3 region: CASSYHRTEQYF.

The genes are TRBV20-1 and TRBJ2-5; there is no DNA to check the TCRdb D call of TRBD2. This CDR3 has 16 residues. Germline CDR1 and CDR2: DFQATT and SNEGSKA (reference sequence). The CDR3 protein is CSAKMLGGGFQETQYF.

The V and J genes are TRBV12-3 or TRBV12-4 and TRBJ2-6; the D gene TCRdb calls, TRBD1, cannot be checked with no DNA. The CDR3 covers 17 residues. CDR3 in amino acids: CASSGGQENSGANVLTF.

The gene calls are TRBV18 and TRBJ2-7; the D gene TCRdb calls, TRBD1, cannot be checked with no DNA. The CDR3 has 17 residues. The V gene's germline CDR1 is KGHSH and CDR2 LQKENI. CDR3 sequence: CASSPTRTGGEGYEQYF.

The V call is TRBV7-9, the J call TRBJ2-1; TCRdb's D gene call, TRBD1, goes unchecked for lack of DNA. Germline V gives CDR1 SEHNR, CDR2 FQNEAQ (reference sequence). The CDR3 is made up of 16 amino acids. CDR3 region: CASSLWTGQPYNEQFF.